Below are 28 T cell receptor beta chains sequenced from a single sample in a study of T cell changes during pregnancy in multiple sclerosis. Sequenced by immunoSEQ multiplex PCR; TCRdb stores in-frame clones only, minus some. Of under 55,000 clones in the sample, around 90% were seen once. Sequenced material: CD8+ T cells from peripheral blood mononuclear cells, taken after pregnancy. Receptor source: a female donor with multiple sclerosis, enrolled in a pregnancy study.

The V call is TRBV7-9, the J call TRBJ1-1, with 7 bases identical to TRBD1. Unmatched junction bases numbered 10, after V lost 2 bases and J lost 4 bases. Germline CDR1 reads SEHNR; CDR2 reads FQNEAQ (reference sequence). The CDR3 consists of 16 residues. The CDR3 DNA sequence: TGTGCCAGCAGCTTAAGGCGACAGGGTCACGGCACTGAAGCTTTCTTT. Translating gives CASSLRRQGHGTEAFF.

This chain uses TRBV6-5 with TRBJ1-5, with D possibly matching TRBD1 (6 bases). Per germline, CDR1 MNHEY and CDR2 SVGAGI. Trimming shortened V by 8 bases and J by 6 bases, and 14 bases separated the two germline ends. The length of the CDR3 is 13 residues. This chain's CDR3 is CASHRARSQPQHF. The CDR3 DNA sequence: TGTGCCAGCCACAGGGCCCGGAGTCAGCCCCAGCATTTT.

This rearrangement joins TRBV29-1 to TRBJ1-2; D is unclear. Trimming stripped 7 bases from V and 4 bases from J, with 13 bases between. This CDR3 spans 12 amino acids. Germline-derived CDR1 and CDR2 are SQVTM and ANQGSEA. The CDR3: CSAPQVPYGYTF. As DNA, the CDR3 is TGCAGCGCACCCCAGGTTCCCTATGGCTACACCTTC.

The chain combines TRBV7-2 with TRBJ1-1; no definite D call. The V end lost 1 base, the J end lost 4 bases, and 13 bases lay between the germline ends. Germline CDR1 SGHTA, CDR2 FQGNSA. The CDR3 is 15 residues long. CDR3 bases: TGTGCCAGCAGCTTAGTATCGGGGTCCGCCACTGAAGCTTTCTTT. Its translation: CASSLVSGSATEAFF.

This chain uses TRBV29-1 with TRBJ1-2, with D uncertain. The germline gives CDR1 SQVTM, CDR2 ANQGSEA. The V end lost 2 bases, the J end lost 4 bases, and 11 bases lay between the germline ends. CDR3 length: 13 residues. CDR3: CSVESPRSYGYTF. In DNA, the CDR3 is TGCAGCGTTGAATCCCCACGGTCCTATGGCTACACCTTC.

DNA for the CDR3: TGCAGCGTTGATAGGGGATATGGCTACACCTTC. Encoded protein: CSVDRGYGYTF. V gene TRBV29-1 combines with J gene TRBJ1-2, with a tentative D call TRBD1 (5 bases). V was pared by 3 bases and J by 5 bases, with 7 bases between. The length of the CDR3 is 11 residues. The germline V gene encodes CDR1 SQVTM and CDR2 ANQGSEA.

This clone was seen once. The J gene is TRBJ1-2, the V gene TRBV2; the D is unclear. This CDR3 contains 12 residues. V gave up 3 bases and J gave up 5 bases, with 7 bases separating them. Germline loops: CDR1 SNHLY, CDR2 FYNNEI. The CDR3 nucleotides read TGTGCCAGCAGTGATGCAGATTATGGCTACACCTTC. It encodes CASSDADYGYTF.

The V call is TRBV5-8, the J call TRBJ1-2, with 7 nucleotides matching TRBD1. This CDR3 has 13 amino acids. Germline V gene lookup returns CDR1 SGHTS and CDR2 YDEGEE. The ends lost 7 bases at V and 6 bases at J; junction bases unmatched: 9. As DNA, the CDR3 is TGTGCCAGCTGTTTCTCGACAGGGAATGGCTACACCTTC. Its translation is CASCFSTGNGYTF.

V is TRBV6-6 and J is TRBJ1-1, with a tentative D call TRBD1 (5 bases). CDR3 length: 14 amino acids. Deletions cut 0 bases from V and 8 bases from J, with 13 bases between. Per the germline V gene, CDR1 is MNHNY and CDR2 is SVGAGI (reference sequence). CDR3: CASSYSGGRLEAFF. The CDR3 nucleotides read TGTGCCAGCAGTTACTCGGGGGGAAGGTTGGAAGCTTTCTTT.

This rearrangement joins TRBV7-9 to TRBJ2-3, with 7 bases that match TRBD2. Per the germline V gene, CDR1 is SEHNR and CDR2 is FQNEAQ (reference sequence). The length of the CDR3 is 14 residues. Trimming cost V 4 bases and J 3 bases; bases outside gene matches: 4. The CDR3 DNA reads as TGTGCCAGCAGCTCTTGGCGGGAGACAGATACGCAGTATTTT. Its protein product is CASSSWRETDTQYF.

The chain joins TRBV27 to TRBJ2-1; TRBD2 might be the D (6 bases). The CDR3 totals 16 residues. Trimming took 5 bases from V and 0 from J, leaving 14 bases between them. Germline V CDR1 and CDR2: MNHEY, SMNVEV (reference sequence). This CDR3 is CASSPSGLHSYNEQFF. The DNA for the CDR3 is TGTGCCAGCAGTCCCTCGGGACTTCACTCCTACAATGAGCAGTTCTTC.

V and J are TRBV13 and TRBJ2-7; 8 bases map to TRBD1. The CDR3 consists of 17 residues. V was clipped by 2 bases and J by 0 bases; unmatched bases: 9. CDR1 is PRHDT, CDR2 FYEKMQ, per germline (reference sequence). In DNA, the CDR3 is TGTGCCAGCAGCTTAAACCGGGGGACAGGTCACTCCTACGAGCAGTACTTC. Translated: CASSLNRGTGHSYEQYF. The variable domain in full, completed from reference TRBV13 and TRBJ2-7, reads AAGVIQSPRHLIKEKRETATLKCYPIPRHDTVYWYQQGPGQDPQFLISFYEKMQSDKGSIPDRFSAQQFSDYHSELNMSSLELGDSALYFCASSLNRGTGHSYEQYFGPGTRLTVT.

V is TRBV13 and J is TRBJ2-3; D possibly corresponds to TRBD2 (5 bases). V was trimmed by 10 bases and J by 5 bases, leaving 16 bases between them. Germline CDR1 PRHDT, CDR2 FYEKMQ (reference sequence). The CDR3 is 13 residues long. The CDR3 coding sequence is TGTGCCATGCGACCAAGTGGAGGAGATACGCAGTATTTT. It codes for CAMRPSGGDTQYF.

The CDR3 bases are TGTGCCAGCAGCCCGGGAAGTCGCCGCTACACCTTC. It yields the protein CASSPGSRRYTF. This chain joins TRBV11-2 and TRBJ1-2; no clear D gene. V shed 5 bases and J shed 9 bases, with 13 bases lying between them. The CDR3 is 12 residues long. Germline-derived CDR1 and CDR2 are SGHAT and FQNNGV.

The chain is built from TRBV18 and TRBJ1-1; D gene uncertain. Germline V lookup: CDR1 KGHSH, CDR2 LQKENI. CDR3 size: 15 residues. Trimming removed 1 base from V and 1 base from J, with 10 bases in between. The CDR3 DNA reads TGTGCCAGCTCACCACTGACTACGGGGAACACTGAAGCTTTCTTT. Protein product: CASSPLTTGNTEAFF.

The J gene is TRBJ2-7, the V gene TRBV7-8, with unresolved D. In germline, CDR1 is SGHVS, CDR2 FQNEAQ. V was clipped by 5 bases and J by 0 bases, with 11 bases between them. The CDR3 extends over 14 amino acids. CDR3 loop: CASSPRGFSYEQYF. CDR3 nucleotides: TGTGCCAGCAGCCCCCGCGGCTTCTCCTACGAGCAGTACTTC. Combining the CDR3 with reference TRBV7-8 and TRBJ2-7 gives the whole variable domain GAGVSQSPRYKVAKRGQDVALRCDPISGHVSLFWYQQALGQGPEFLTYFQNEAQLDKSGLPSDRFFAERPEGSVSTLKIQRTQQEDSAVYLCASSPRGFSYEQYFGPGTRLTVT.

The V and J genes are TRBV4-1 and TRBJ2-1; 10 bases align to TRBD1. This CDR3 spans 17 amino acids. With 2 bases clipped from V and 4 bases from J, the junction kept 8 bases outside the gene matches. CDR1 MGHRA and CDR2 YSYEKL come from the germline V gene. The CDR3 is CASSQNPGTGEYNEQFF. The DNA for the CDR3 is TGCGCCAGCAGCCAAAACCCCGGGACAGGGGAATACAATGAGCAGTTCTTC.

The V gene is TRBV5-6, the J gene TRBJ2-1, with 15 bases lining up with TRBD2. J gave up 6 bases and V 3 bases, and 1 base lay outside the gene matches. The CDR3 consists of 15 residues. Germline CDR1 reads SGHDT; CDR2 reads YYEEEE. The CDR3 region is CASSWGLAGGNEQFF. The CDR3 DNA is TGTGCCAGCAGCTGGGGACTAGCGGGGGGCAATGAGCAGTTCTTC.

In nucleotides, the CDR3 is TGTGCCAGCAGTCCGCGGGACTTAAAGGATGAGCAGTTCTTC. The encoded protein is CASSPRDLKDEQFF. This sequence joins TRBV27 and TRBJ2-1, with D perhaps matching TRBD2 (6 bases). Germline V gene lookup returns CDR1 MNHEY and CDR2 SMNVEV (reference sequence). The V end lost 5 bases, the J end lost 8 bases, and 16 bases lay between the germline ends. The CDR3 sequence is 14 residues long.

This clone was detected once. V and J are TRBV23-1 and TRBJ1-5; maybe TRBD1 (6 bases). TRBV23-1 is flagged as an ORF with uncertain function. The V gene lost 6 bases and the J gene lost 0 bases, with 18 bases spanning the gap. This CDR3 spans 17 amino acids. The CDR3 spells CASSPKNRDYSNQPQHF. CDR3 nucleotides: TGCGCCAGCAGCCCAAAAAACAGGGACTATAGCAATCAGCCCCAGCATTTT.

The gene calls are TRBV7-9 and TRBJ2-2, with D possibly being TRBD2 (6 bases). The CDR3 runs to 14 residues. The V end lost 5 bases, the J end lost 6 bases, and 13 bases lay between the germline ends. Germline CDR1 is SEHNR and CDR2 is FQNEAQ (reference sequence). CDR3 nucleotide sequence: TGTGCCAGCAGCCCCCGGCGGGAATCCGGGGAGCTGTTTTTT. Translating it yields CASSPRRESGELFF.

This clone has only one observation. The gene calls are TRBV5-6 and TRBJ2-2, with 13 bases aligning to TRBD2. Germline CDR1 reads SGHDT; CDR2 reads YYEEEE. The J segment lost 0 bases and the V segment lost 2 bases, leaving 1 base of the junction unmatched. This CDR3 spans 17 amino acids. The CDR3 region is CASSFGLAGANTGELFF. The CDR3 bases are TGTGCCAGCAGCTTTGGACTAGCGGGGGCGAACACCGGGGAGCTGTTTTTT. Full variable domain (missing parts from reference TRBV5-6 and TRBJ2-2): DAGVTQSPTHLIKTRGQQVTLRCSPKSGHDTVSWYQQALGQGPQFIFQYYEEEERQRGNFPDRFSGHQFPNYSSELNVNALLLGDSALYLCASSFGLAGANTGELFFGEGSRLTVL.

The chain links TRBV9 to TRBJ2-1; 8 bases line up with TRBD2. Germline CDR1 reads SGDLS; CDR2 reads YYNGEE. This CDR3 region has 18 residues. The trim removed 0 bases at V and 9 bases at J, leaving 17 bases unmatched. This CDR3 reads CASSVEGGDGGAGSEQFF. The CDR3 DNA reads TGTGCCAGCAGCGTAGAAGGAGGGGACGGGGGGGCAGGTAGTGAGCAGTTCTTC.

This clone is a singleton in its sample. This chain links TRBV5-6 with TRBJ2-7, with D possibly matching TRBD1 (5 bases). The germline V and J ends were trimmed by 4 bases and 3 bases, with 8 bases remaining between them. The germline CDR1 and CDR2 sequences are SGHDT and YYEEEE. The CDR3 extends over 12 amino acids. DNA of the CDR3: TGTGCCAGCAGCCCCCAGGGCTACGAGCAGTACTTC. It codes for CASSPQGYEQYF.

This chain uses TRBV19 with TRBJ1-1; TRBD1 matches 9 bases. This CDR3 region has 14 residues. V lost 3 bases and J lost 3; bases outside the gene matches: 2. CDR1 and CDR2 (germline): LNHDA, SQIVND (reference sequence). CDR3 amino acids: CASSMGQGYTEAFF. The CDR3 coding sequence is TGTGCCAGTAGTATGGGACAGGGCTACACTGAAGCTTTCTTT.

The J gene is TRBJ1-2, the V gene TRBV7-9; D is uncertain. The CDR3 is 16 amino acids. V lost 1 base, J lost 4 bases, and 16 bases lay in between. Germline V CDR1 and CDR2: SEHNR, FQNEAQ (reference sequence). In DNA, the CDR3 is TGTGCCAGCAGCTTAGTGTTCGGGGAAACGGTCTATGGCTACACCTTC. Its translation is CASSLVFGETVYGYTF. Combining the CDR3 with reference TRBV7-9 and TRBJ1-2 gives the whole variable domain DTGVSQNPRHKITKRGQNVTFRCDPISEHNRLYWYRQTLGQGPEFLTYFQNEAQLEKSRLLSDRFSAERPKGSFSTLEIQRTEQGDSAMYLCASSLVFGETVYGYTFGSGTRLTVV.

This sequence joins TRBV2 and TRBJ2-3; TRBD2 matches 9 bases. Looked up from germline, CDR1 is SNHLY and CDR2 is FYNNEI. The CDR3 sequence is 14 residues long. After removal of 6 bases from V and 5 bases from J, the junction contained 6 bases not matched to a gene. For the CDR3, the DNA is TGTGCCAGCAGGGGCGGGGGGGCAGGAGATACGCAGTATTTT. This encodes CASRGGGAGDTQYF. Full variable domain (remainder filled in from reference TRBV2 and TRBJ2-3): EPEVTQTPSHQVTQMGQEVILRCVPISNHLYFYWYRQILGQKVEFLVSFYNNEISEKSEIFDDQFSVERPDGSNFTLKIRSTKLEDSAMYFCASRGGGAGDTQYFGPGTRLTVL.

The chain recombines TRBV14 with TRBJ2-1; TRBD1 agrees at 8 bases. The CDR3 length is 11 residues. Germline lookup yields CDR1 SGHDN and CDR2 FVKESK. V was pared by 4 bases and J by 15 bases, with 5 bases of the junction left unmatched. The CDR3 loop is CASSRSRGPFF. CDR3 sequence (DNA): TGTGCCAGCAGCCGGAGCAGGGGGCCGTTCTTC.